This T cell receptor (beta chain) is drawn from a study of radiation and T cells in renal cell carcinoma. Regarding this clone: Antigen specificity is unknown.

Study findings and constraints: Irradiated tumors had higher TCR clonality than control tumors. No pretreatment tumor biopsies were available for baseline clonotypes. From baseline, blood top tumor clonotypes peaked at 2 weeks post-radiation.

Treatment indicated: 15 Gy SBRT to primary tumor, nephrectomy 4 weeks later. The patient's renal cell carcinoma had clear cell pathology. This CDR3 is built from 14 residues. Deletions cut 1 base from V and 6 bases from J, with 11 bases between. Germline V CDR1 and CDR2: MGHRA, YSYEKL. TCRdb's table, derived via immunoSEQ multiplex PCR, lists solely in-frame clones and lacks some. The table lists about 15,000 clones, 55% to 70% of them singletons. V and J are TRBV4-1 and TRBJ2-3; D is uncertain. The sequence came from a woman in her 70s with renal cell carcinoma. The sequencing here drew on tumor tissue, taken from a patient whose treatment included radiotherapy and nephrectomy. CDR3 DNA sequence: TGCGCCAGCAGCCAAGGGTCGATATCGGATACGCAGTATTTT. This sequence encodes CASSQGSISDTQYF.